This TCR beta chain was identified during a study of blood T cells in healthy people across ages. Study-wide results and limits: There were more naive CD4+ cells and higher diversity in long-lived donors than in aged donors.

As regards this clonotype: Its matching antigen is unknown.

Extracted total RNA amounted to at least 5.5 micrograms for each sample. V gave up 2 bases and J gave up 7 bases, with 12 bases separating them. This CDR3 has 13 residues. Germline CDR1 MNHEY, CDR2 SVGEGT. It was with a sample-barcoded 5' primer and a J-beta primer mix that a second PCR of roughly 7 to 12 cycles was run. TCRdb reprocessed the 5' RACE reads via MiXCR and lists one record per CDR3 protein. The sample consists of hundreds of thousands of distinct CDR3 sequences, roughly 48% of them appearing once. The source is a man younger than 45 in good health. The rearrangement uses TRBV6-2 or TRBV6-3 and TRBJ2-7; weak D call: TRBD2 (5 bases). Sequencing used blood. CDR3 in DNA: TGTGCCAGCAGTTACCCGGGAATGCGTGAGCAGTACTTC. Translation gives CASSYPGMREQYF.